This TCR beta chain was observed in a study of patients and donors after allogeneic stem cell transplantation. Germline V gene sequence: CDR1 DFQATT, CDR2 SNEGSKA (reference sequence). The CDR3 is made up of 14 amino acids. With 6 bases removed from V and 7 bases from J, the gap between germline ends came to 21 bases. Regarding this clonotype: Just one base apart from a much larger clone, this may be a read error.

TCRdb ran MiXCR on the RT-PCR reads and lists one entry per CDR3 protein. Here the sample spans about 160,000 distinct CDR3 sequences, about two fifths being singletons. This TCR was recovered from a human donor who was either an allogeneic HSCT recipient or a stem cell or donor lymphocyte infusion donor (not recorded which). It is not recorded whose cells these are; they may come from a transplant donor. The sequenced material came from blood, either unsorted or a sorted T cell fraction (not recorded which). The rearrangement links TRBV20-1 to TRBJ1-2, with D possibly being TRBD1 (5 bases). For the CDR3, the DNA is TGCAGTGCAGACCGGGACGCAGGAGGACTTGGCTACACCTTC. It encodes CSADRDAGGLGYTF.